This entry features one TCR beta chain sequence. As yet, its antigen is unknown. Germline V gives CDR1 SGHDN, CDR2 FVKESK. V was cut by 7 bases and J by 4 bases, with 23 bases left in between. The length of the CDR3 is 16 residues. These data are taken from a study of T cell responses to AZD1222 COVID-19 vaccine. The overall study: Pooling of second doses given at about 4 or about 12 weeks was done. Study-wide points: Dominant CD4 TCR responses targeted spike regions 160-218 and 743-854. Reports say nearly half of spike-specific TCRs go after unmutated variant regions.

Profiling relied on immunoSEQ multiplex PCR, and the TCRdb table lists in-frame clones only, not all of them. In the table there are 90,000 to 140,000 clones, 82% of which are singletons. Sequences were derived from peripheral blood, sampled on day 0 of AZD1222 vaccination. This sequence joins TRBV14 and TRBJ2-7; D not resolved. This sequence originates from an adult in good health. CDR3 bases: TGTGCCAGCACATATGTATTGCCGGTTCTGGGTTACGAGCAGTACTTC. The encoded protein is CASTYVLPVLGYEQYF.